This T cell receptor beta chain was obtained from a study of T cell responses to AZD1222 COVID-19 vaccine. General study results and limits: Repertoire samples came only from after the peak T cell response. Following two doses of AZD1222, Spike-specific TCR breadth and depth rose.

On this clone: Its antigen is not identified.

Assay: immunoSEQ multiplex PCR; the TCRdb copy retains only in-frame clones and omits some. The data hold roughly 190,000 clones, with approximately 90% observed a single time. Germline lookup yields CDR1 LGHDT and CDR2 YNNKEL (reference sequence). The V segment lost 0 bases and the J segment 2 bases; nucleotides outside the gene matches: 3. The CDR3 covers 15 residues. The sequenced sample was peripheral blood, obtained 28 days after the second AZD1222 dose. V gene TRBV3-1 (or the pseudogene TRBV3-2) combines with J gene TRBJ2-7; 8 bases match TRBD2. The receptor's source is an adult who received the AZD1222 COVID-19 vaccine. CDR3 sequence (DNA): TGTGCCAGCAGCCAAGAGTCGGGAGGGACCTACGAGCAGTACTTC. Translating gives CASSQESGGTYEQYF.